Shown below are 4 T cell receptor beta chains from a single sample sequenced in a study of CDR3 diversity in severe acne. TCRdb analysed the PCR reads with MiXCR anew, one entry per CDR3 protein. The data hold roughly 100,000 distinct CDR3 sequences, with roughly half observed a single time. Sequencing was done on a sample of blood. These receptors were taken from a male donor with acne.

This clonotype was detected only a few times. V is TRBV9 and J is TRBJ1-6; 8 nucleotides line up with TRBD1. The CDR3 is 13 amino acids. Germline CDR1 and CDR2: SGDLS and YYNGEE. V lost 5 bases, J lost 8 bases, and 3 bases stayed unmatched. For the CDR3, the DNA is TGTGCCAGCAGTGGACAGGGTGATTCACCCCTCCACTTT. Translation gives CASSGQGDSPLHF.

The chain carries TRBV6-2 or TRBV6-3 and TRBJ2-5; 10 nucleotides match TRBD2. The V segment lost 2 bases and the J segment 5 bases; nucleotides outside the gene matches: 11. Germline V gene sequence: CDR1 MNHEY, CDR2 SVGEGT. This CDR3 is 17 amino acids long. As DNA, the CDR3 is TGTGCCAGCAGTTACCCTCTAGCGGGAGAGGTCGGGGAGACCCAGTACTTC. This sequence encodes CASSYPLAGEVGETQYF.

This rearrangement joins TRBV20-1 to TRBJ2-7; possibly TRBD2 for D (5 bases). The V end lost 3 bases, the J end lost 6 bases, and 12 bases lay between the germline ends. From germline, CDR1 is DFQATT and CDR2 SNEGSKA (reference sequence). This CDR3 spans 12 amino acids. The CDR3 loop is CSARPVGIEQYF. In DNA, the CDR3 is TGCAGTGCTAGGCCGGTCGGGATCGAGCAGTACTTC.

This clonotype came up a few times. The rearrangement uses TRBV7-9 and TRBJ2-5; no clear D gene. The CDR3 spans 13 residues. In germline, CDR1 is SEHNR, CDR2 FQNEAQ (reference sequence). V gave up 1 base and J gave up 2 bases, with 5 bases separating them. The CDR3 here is CASSLGTQETQYF. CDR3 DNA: TGTGCCAGCAGCTTAGGCACACAAGAGACCCAGTACTTC.